The T cell receptor beta chain under discussion was sequenced for a study of siplizumab effects on memory and regulatory T cells. Study outcomes and limitations: Greater diversity than memory cells seemed evident in naive T cells, which also appeared to be major alloresponse contributors. Proliferating Tregs from siplizumab cultures lacked functional confirmation of suppression. Significantly reduced by siplizumab was the cumulative frequency of alloreactive sequences, namely those traceable to unstimulated CD4+ memory cells. Controls showed an average of around 28% Treg-derived mappable alloreactive CD4+ clones, while siplizumab showed 60% to 80%.

On this clone itself: As yet, its antigen is unknown.

CDR3 length: 13 residues. Trimming at V came to 3 bases and at J to 3 bases, leaving 0 bases not matched to a gene. The germline CDR1 and CDR2 sequences are KGHSH and LQKENI. Sequenced by immunoSEQ multiplex PCR; TCRdb stores in-frame clones only, minus some. The sample holds some 120,000 clones, roughly 94% seen once. The chain combines TRBV18 with TRBJ1-2; 8 bases map to TRBD1. Sequenced input: non-Treg CD4+ T cells sorted from blood. The TCR originated in a human donor in good health. CDR3 DNA sequence: TGTGCCAGCTCACCGACAGGGGACTATGGCTACACCTTC. Translation gives CASSPTGDYGYTF.